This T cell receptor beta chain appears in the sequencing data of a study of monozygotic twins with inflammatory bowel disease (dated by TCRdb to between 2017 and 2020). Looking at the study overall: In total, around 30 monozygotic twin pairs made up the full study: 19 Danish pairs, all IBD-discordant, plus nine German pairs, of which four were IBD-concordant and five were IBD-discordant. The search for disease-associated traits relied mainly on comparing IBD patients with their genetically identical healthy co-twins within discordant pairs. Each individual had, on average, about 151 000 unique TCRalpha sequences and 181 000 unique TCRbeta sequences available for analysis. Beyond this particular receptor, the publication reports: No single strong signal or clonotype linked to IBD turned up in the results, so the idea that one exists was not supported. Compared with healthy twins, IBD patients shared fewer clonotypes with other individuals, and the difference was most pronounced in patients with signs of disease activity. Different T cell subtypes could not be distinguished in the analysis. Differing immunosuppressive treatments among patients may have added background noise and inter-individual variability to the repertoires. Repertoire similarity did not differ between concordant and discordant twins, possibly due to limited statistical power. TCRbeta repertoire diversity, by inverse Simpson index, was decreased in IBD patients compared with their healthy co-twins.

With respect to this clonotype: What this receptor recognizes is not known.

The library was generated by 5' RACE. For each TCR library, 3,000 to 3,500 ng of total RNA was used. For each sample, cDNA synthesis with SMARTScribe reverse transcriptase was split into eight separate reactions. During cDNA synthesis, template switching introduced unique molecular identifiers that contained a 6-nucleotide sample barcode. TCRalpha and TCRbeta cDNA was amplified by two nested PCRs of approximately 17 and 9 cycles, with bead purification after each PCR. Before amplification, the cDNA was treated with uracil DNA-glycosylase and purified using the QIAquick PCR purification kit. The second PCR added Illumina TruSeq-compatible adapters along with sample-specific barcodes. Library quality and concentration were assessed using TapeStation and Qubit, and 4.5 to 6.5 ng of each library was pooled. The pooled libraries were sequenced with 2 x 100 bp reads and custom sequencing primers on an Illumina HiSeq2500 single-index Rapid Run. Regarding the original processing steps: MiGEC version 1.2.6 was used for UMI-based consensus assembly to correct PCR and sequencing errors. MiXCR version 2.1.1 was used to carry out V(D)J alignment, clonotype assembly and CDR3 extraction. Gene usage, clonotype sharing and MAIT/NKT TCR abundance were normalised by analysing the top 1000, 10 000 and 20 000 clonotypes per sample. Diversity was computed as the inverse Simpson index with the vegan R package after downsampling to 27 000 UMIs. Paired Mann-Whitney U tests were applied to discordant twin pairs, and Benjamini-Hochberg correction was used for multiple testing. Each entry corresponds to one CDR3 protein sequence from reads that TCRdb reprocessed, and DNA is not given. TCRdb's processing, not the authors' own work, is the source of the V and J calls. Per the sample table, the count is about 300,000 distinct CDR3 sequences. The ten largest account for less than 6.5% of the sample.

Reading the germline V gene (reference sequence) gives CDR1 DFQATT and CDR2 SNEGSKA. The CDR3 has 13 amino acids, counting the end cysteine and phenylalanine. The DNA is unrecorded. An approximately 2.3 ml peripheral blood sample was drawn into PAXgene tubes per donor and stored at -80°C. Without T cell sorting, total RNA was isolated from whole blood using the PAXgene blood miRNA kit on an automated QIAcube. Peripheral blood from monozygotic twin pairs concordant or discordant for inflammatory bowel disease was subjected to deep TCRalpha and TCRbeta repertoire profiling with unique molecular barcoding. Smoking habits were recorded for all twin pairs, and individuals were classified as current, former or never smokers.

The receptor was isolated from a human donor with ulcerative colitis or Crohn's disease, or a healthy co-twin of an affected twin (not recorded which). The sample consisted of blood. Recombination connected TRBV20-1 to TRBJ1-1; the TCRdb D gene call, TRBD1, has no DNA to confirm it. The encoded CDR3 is CSPKQGKKNEAFF.